The 27 T cell receptor beta chains reported below all come from one sample, sequenced in a study of T-cell memory formation after mild COVID-19. TCRdb re-called the 5' RACE reads through MiXCR, storing one row per CDR3 protein. The sample shows roughly 200,000 distinct CDR3 sequences, 9.5% of them seen only once. Sequencing was performed on PBMCs or a T cell subset sorted from them (not recorded which). These receptors came from a man aged 18 to 29 who had mild COVID-19 (a few samples of this study predate the infection). Cell type and time point are not known.

This clonotype was detected many times. The CDR3 DNA reads as TGTGCCAGCAGGTTAGCGGGCGCCACCTCCTACGAGCAGTACGTC. This translates into CASRLAGATSYEQYV. The rearrangement joins TRBV6-2 or TRBV6-3 to TRBJ2-7; 7 positions agree with TRBD2. The CDR3 spans 15 residues. V gave up 6 bases and J gave up 0 bases; unmatched junction bases: 8. Germline assignment: CDR1 MNHEY and CDR2 SVGEGT.

This clonotype was recorded many times. This chain links TRBV11-2 with TRBJ1-5; D remains ambiguous. The CDR3 is 14 residues long. Germline V CDR1 and CDR2: SGHAT, FQNNGV. With 1 base removed from V and 2 bases from J, the gap between germline ends came to 6 bases. The CDR3 nucleotides read TGTGCCAGCAGCTTAGTCTCTGGCAATCAGCCCCAGCATTTT. This gives the protein CASSLVSGNQPQHF.

This clonotype occurred many times. The genes are TRBV10-3 and TRBJ2-3; D is perhaps TRBD2 (5 bases). Germline values: CDR1 ENHRY, CDR2 SYGVKD. The length of the CDR3 is 12 residues. V gave up 10 bases and J gave up 0 bases, with 8 bases separating them. CDR3 sequence: CASGHSTDTQYF. The CDR3 bases are TGTGCCAGCGGGCATAGCACAGATACGCAGTATTTT.

This clonotype was recorded a few times. This sequence joins TRBV7-3 and TRBJ2-2, with 8 bases that match TRBD1. Germline V gives CDR1 SGHTA, CDR2 FQGTGA. V was clipped by 3 bases and J by 4 bases; unmatched bases: 1. This CDR3 spans 14 amino acids. CDR3 amino acids: CASSFRGRTGELFF. The CDR3 nucleotides read TGTGCCAGCAGCTTCAGGGGGCGCACCGGGGAGCTGTTTTTT.

At least ten counts were recorded for this clonotype. The chain is built from TRBV5-1 and TRBJ2-1; TRBD2 aligns across 8 bases. Unmatched junction bases numbered 7, after V lost 4 bases and J lost 7 bases. The CDR3 extends over 14 amino acids. CDR1 and CDR2 (germline): SGHRS, YFSETQ. CDR3: CASSPGTSWNEQFF. CDR3 bases: TGCGCCAGCAGCCCCGGGACTAGTTGGAATGAGCAGTTCTTC.

This clonotype has a handful of counts. This chain uses TRBV7-2 with TRBJ1-5; 7 nucleotides agree with TRBD1. The CDR3 is made up of 15 amino acids. Germline assignment: CDR1 SGHTA and CDR2 FQGNSA. The V and J ends lost 1 base and 4 bases, in that order; junction bases with no gene match: 4. This CDR3 reads CASSLGTGANQPQHF. Written as DNA, the CDR3 is TGTGCCAGCAGCTTAGGGACAGGCGCGAATCAGCCCCAGCATTTT. The entire variable domain, with the rest obtained from reference TRBV7-2 and TRBJ1-5, is as follows: GAGVSQSPSNKVTEKGKDVELRCDPISGHTALYWYRQSLGQGLEFLIYFQGNSAPDKSGLPSDRFSAERTGGSVSTLTIQRTQQEDSAVYLCASSLGTGANQPQHFGDGTRLSIL.

This clonotype was recorded a few times. The genes are TRBV6-6 and TRBJ1-5; D possibly corresponds to TRBD1 (5 bases). Trimming stripped 4 bases from V and 0 bases from J, with 7 bases between. The CDR3 covers 14 residues. Germline V gives CDR1 MNHNY, CDR2 SVGAGI (reference sequence). The chain's CDR3 is CASSLQDSNQPQHF. CDR3 in DNA: TGTGCCAGCAGTTTACAGGATAGCAATCAGCCCCAGCATTTT.

This clonotype has more than one count but fewer than ten. This sequence joins TRBV6-6 and TRBJ2-3; unclear D gene. The CDR3 spans 15 residues. Trimming removed 5 bases at V and 6 bases at J, with 18 bases between. From germline, CDR1 is MNHNY and CDR2 SVGAGI (reference sequence). CDR3 coding DNA: TGTGCCAGCAGTCATAGTTCGACCTTGTACGATACGCAGTATTTT. This codes for CASSHSSTLYDTQYF.

This clonotype appeared a few times. The chain carries TRBV27 and TRBJ2-7, with TRBD1 matching 7 bases. Losses at the gene ends were 4 bases for V and 6 bases for J; bases not matched to a gene: 9. The CDR3 runs 14 residues. Germline loops: CDR1 MNHEY, CDR2 SMNVEV (reference sequence). Written as DNA, the CDR3 is TGTGCCAGCAGTTCGAGAACAGGGGTGGGCGAGCAGTACGTC. Its protein product is CASSSRTGVGEQYV.

The chain recombines TRBV6-5 with TRBJ2-3, with D unclear. The germline CDR1 and CDR2 sequences are MNHEY and SVGAGI. Between the trimmed V and J ends, which lost 0 bases and 5 bases, there was a span of 18 bases. The CDR3 consists of 17 residues. CDR3 sequence (DNA): TGTGCCAGCAGTTACTCGGGCGGTGACATCTTCGAAGATACGCAGTATTTT. Translated: CASSYSGGDIFEDTQYF.

This clonotype was seen a few times. The chain links TRBV12-3 or TRBV12-4 to TRBJ1-2; the D is unclear. The CDR3 sequence is 13 residues long. V was shortened by 1 base and J by 5 bases, with 8 bases between the two germline ends. CDR3 loop: CASSLGRRYGYTF. The CDR3 coding sequence is TGTGCCAGCAGTTTAGGAAGGAGATATGGCTACACCTTC.

This clonotype was counted many times. The J gene is TRBJ2-5, the V gene TRBV4-1; D perhaps matches TRBD1 (6 bases). The CDR3 loop spans 15 amino acids. CDR1 is MGHRA and CDR2 is YSYEKL in the germline V gene. Deletions cut 4 bases from V and 4 bases from J, with 16 bases between. CDR3 residues: CASSRVGGAGETQYF. DNA of the CDR3: TGCGCCAGCAGCCGGGTTGGGGGCGCGGGAGAGACCCAGTACTTC.

This clonotype was seen ten or more times. This sequence joins TRBV5-1 and TRBJ2-1; 16 positions agree with TRBD2. After removal of 0 bases from V and 15 bases from J, the junction contained 9 bases not matched to a gene. This CDR3 is built from 16 residues. Germline-derived CDR1 and CDR2 are SGHRS and YFSETQ. The CDR3 coding sequence is TGCGCCAGCAGCTTGGAAGGGACTAGCGGGGGGGCCCTCGCGTTCTTC. Translated, it gives CASSLEGTSGGALAFF.

This rearrangement joins TRBV12-3 or TRBV12-4 to TRBJ2-3; tentatively, D is TRBD2 (6 bases). The CDR3 totals 16 residues. Trimming pared 5 bases from V and 3 bases from J, leaving 18 bases between. This CDR3 reads CASSADSSVQTDTQYF. Written as DNA, the CDR3 is TGTGCCAGCAGTGCCGACTCTAGCGTTCAGACAGATACGCAGTATTTT.

The sample holds many counts of this clonotype. J is TRBJ1-1 and V is TRBV7-2; TRBD1 agrees at 7 bases. The V gene end was trimmed by 5 bases and the J gene end by 7 bases; junction bases not matched to a gene: 10. This CDR3 region has 14 residues. The germline gives CDR1 SGHTA, CDR2 FQGNSA. CDR3 coding DNA: TGTGCCAGCAGCCCTAGAATCGGGACAGTTGAAGCTTTCTTT. This sequence encodes CASSPRIGTVEAFF.

The rearrangement joins TRBV4-1 to TRBJ1-2; the match to TRBD1 covers 10 bases. The germline gives CDR1 MGHRA, CDR2 YSYEKL. This CDR3 has 16 residues. V shed 0 bases and J 2 bases; nucleotides not matched to a gene: 3. The CDR3: CASSQDVTGGNYGYTF. CDR3 DNA: TGCGCCAGCAGCCAAGACGTGACAGGGGGCAACTATGGCTACACCTTC.

Of note for this clonotype: One end of the junction is discordant with germline, which a read error may explain. The CDR3 spells CSSSLADTSSWETQYF. Written as DNA, the CDR3 is TGCTCCAGCAGCTTGGCGGACACCTCCTCGTGGGAGACCCAGTACTTC. The chain joins TRBV5-1 to TRBJ2-5, with a weak D call TRBD1 (5 bases). Germline V gives CDR1 SGHRS, CDR2 YFSETQ. The CDR3 has 16 residues.

This clonotype was counted a few times. The V call is TRBV11-3, the J call TRBJ1-2; unclear D gene. This CDR3 spans 13 amino acids. Trimming took off 4 bases at V and 8 bases at J, with 14 bases between the two ends. The V gene's germline CDR1 is SGHNT and CDR2 YENEEA. The CDR3 region is CASSSGPEHGYTF. The CDR3 DNA reads TGTGCCAGCAGCTCCGGTCCCGAACACGGCTACACCTTC.

This clonotype was seen at least ten times. In DNA, the CDR3 is TGCGCCAGTAACTCTGGGAACAGGGGACAAGAGACCCAGTACTTC. This gives the protein CASNSGNRGQETQYF. The genes are TRBV5-1 and TRBJ2-5, with 7 positions matching TRBD1. The CDR3 covers 15 residues. Germline CDR1 SGHRS, CDR2 YFSETQ. Trimming removed 8 bases from V and 2 bases from J; junction bases left unmatched: 12. The whole variable domain, remainder taken from reference TRBV5-1 and TRBJ2-5, is KAGVTQTPRYLIKTRGQQVTLSCSPISGHRSVSWYQQTPGQGLQFLFEYFSETQRNKGNFPGRFSGRQFSNSRSEMNVSTLELGDSALYLCASNSGNRGQETQYFGPGTRLLVL.

This clonotype was detected only a few times. The chain combines TRBV10-3 with TRBJ1-5, with 8 bases identical to TRBD1. V was pared by 6 bases and J by 4 bases, with 5 bases of the junction left unmatched. Germline V CDR1 and CDR2: ENHRY, SYGVKD. This CDR3 spans 14 amino acids. Written as DNA, the CDR3 is TGTGCCATCAGCCGACAGGGGTTTAATCAGCCCCAGCATTTT. Translation gives CAISRQGFNQPQHF.

The table lists this clonotype with a few counts. Possible read error: a much larger clone is one base away. The chain has TRBV5-1 and TRBJ2-7, with D unclear. In germline, CDR1 is SGHRS, CDR2 YFSETQ. The CDR3 is made up of 14 amino acids. This CDR3 is CASSLAVGIYDQYF. In DNA, the CDR3 is TGCGCCAGCAGCTTGGCCGTGGGGATTTACGATCAGTACTTC.

This clonotype occurred a few times. The chain links TRBV12-3 or TRBV12-4 to TRBJ2-1; 8 nucleotides agree with TRBD1. The CDR3 runs 16 residues. V gave up 5 bases and J gave up 7 bases; unmatched junction bases: 13. The CDR3 here is CASSPPPTGVSNEQFF. DNA of the CDR3: TGTGCCAGCAGTCCACCCCCGACAGGGGTGAGTAATGAGCAGTTCTTC.

This clonotype was detected a few times. This chain joins TRBV7-9 and TRBJ2-1; 10 positions match TRBD2. The CDR3 is 15 amino acids. The germline gives CDR1 SEHNR, CDR2 FQNEAQ (reference sequence). Germline trimming cut 6 bases from V and 4 bases from J; bases unmatched to any gene: 6. CDR3 sequence (DNA): TGTGCCAGCAGTCTCGGACTAGCGGAATACAATGAGCAGTTCTTC. Encoded protein: CASSLGLAEYNEQFF.

The chain carries TRBV20-1 and TRBJ2-7, with 8 nucleotides matching TRBD1. V dropped 6 bases and J dropped 6; count of bases not matched to a gene: 13. This CDR3 spans 14 amino acids. The germline V gene encodes CDR1 DFQATT and CDR2 SNEGSKA (reference sequence). The CDR3 bases are TGCAGTGCCCGGGCGGCAGGGGGCTTCAGCGAGCAGTACGTC. Residues: CSARAAGGFSEQYV.

The chain has TRBV3-1 and TRBJ2-3, with a weak D call TRBD2 (5 bases). The CDR3 sequence is 14 residues long. V lost 0 bases, J lost 5 bases, and 9 bases lay in between. CDR1 LGHDT and CDR2 YNNKEL come from the germline V gene (reference sequence). CDR3 loop: CASSQEVGRDTQYF. The CDR3, as DNA: TGTGCCAGCAGCCAAGAAGTGGGGAGAGATACGCAGTATTTT.

This clonotype was recorded at least ten times. The rearrangement joins TRBV5-1 to TRBJ2-1; TRBD2 might be the D (7 bases). The V end was cut by 4 bases, the J end by 4 bases, with 12 bases between. This CDR3 is built from 14 residues. The germline V gene has CDR1 SGHRS and CDR2 YFSETQ. CDR3 in DNA: TGCGCCAGCAGCGGGGGGGGGCCGTACAATGAGCAGTTCTTC. As protein: CASSGGGPYNEQFF.

The rearrangement uses TRBV28 and TRBJ2-2, with D unclear. V lost 3 bases to trimming and J lost 3 bases, with 11 bases between them. Germline V gives CDR1 MDHEN, CDR2 SYDVKM. This CDR3 is built from 15 residues. CDR3 sequence reads: CASSFLVGYTGELFF. The CDR3 DNA reads TGTGCCAGCAGTTTCCTCGTGGGATACACCGGGGAGCTGTTTTTT. Full variable domain (missing parts from reference TRBV28 and TRBJ2-2): DVKVTQSSRYLVKRTGEKVFLECVQDMDHENMFWYRQDPGLGLRLIYFSYDVKMKEKGDIPEGYSVSREKKERFSLILESASTNQTSMYLCASSFLVGYTGELFFGEGSRLTVL.